Below, 28 T cell receptor beta chains from the same sample are listed, as sequenced in a study of Ad26.COV2.S vaccination and SARS-CoV-2 variants. Treatment defined: around 19 received Ad26.COV2.S at low or high dose, single or two shots; five or six received placebo; per-sample allocation not given. Sample collection was performed on day 63 after the first vaccine or placebo injection. Assay: immunoSEQ multiplex PCR; the TCRdb copy retains only in-frame clones and omits some. The table includes 330,000 or so clones, 85% to 90% detected once. The sample was peripheral blood, taken in a trial of Ad26.COV2.S vaccine versus placebo. Receptors were obtained from a person aged 18-60 years who received the Ad26.COV2.S COVID-19 vaccine or a placebo.

V usage is TRBV14 and J usage is TRBJ2-1; 7 nucleotides agree with TRBD2. Trimming removed 4 bases from V and 1 base from J; junction bases left unmatched: 7. The CDR3 totals 16 residues. Looked up from germline, CDR1 is SGHDN and CDR2 is FVKESK. Written as DNA, the CDR3 is TGTGCCAGCAGCCCCCTTGGGCGGGGGTCCTACAATGAGCAGTTCTTC. Translation gives CASSPLGRGSYNEQFF.

The V gene is TRBV15, the J gene TRBJ2-2; TRBD1 is a possible D gene (6 bases). This CDR3 has 15 amino acids. Germline loops: CDR1 LNHNV, CDR2 YYDKDF (reference sequence). The V end lost 0 bases, the J end lost 1 base, and 6 bases lay between the germline ends. In nucleotides, the CDR3 is TGTGCCACCAGCAGAGAGGGACAGAACACCGGGGAGCTGTTTTTT. The encoded protein is CATSREGQNTGELFF.

This chain links TRBV9 with TRBJ2-2; no reliable D call. Germline V gives CDR1 SGDLS, CDR2 YYNGEE. Deletions cut 1 base from V and 7 bases from J, with 5 bases between. CDR3 size: 12 residues. The CDR3 region is CASSVYSGELFF. The CDR3 DNA follows: TGTGCCAGCAGCGTATATAGCGGGGAGCTGTTTTTT.

This clone was seen a handful of times. This sequence joins TRBV30 and TRBJ1-3; unclear D gene. The germline CDR1 and CDR2 sequences are GTSNPN and SVGIG (reference sequence). V lost 7 bases and J 0 bases, leaving 10 bases between the germline ends. This CDR3 contains 13 residues. CDR3 loop: CASETDSGNTIYF. The CDR3, as DNA: TGTGCCTCGGAAACAGACTCTGGAAACACCATATATTTT. Based on the CDR3 plus reference TRBV30 and TRBJ1-3, the full variable domain is SQTIHQWPATLVQPVGSPLSLECTVEGTSNPNLYWYRQAAGRGLQLLFYSVGIGQISSEVPQNLSASRPQDRQFILSSKKLLLSDSGFYLCASETDSGNTIYFGEGSWLTVV.

This clone was picked up many times. Other DNA sequences in the same sample also yield this CDR3. V gene TRBV11-2 combines with J gene TRBJ1-1; D gene ambiguous. This CDR3 spans 13 amino acids. Trimming cost V 5 bases and J 3 bases, with 10 bases left between them. Germline CDR1 reads SGHAT; CDR2 reads FQNNGV. The CDR3 coding sequence is TGTGCCAGCAGCCCCCCTCTAGACACTGAAGCTTTCTTT. Its translation is CASSPPLDTEAFF. The full variable domain, rest sourced from reference TRBV11-2 and TRBJ1-1, is EAGVAQSPRYKIIEKRQSVAFWCNPISGHATLYWYQQILGQGPKLLIQFQNNGVVDDSQLPKDRFSAERLKGVDSTLKIQPAKLEDSAVYLCASSPPLDTEAFFGQGTRLTVV.

V and J are TRBV7-9 and TRBJ2-4; 10 bases align to TRBD2. From germline, CDR1 is SEHNR and CDR2 FQNEAQ (reference sequence). Unmatched junction bases numbered 13, after V lost 5 bases and J lost 0 bases. CDR3 length equals 19 residues. DNA for the CDR3: TGTGCCAGCAGCCCCCCGACTAGCGGGTATCATGGAGCCAAAAACATTCAGTACTTC. Encoded protein: CASSPPTSGYHGAKNIQYF.

This chain joins TRBV7-8 and TRBJ2-3; 11 nucleotides align to TRBD2. CDR1 is SGHVS, CDR2 FQNEAQ, per germline. The V segment lost 3 bases and the J segment 0 bases; nucleotides outside the gene matches: 2. The CDR3 runs 16 residues. In DNA form, the CDR3 reads TGTGCCAGCAGCTTCGGACTAGCGGGTAGCACAGATACGCAGTATTTT. Protein sequence: CASSFGLAGSTDTQYF. Full variable domain (rest looked up from reference TRBV7-8 and TRBJ2-3): GAGVSQSPRYKVAKRGQDVALRCDPISGHVSLFWYQQALGQGPEFLTYFQNEAQLDKSGLPSDRFFAERPEGSVSTLKIQRTQQEDSAVYLCASSFGLAGSTDTQYFGPGTRLTVL.

This clone was seen once. V usage is TRBV5-5 and J usage is TRBJ1-4; perhaps TRBD1 as D (5 bases). V lost 3 bases to trimming and J lost 3 bases, with 12 bases between them. Germline CDR1 reads SGHKS; CDR2 reads YYEKEE (reference sequence). The CDR3 extends over 15 amino acids. The CDR3 spells CASSSTQAANEKLFF. CDR3 DNA sequence: TGTGCCAGCAGCTCAACACAGGCAGCTAATGAAAAACTGTTTTTT.

In DNA form, the CDR3 reads TGTGCCAGCAGCCCACGGTGGGGGGTCGGCTACACCTTC. Translating gives CASSPRWGVGYTF. This chain joins TRBV7-9 and TRBJ1-2; possible D gene TRBD1, 5 bases. From germline, CDR1 is SEHNR and CDR2 FQNEAQ (reference sequence). The germline V and J ends were trimmed by 5 bases and 8 bases, with 15 bases remaining between them. The CDR3 runs to 13 residues.

The table lists this clone with a few counts. V is TRBV5-4 and J is TRBJ1-6; D ambiguous. The CDR3 totals 16 residues. The germline V gene encodes CDR1 SGHNT and CDR2 YYREEE (reference sequence). Trimming took off 0 bases at V and 0 bases at J, with 7 bases between the two ends. The CDR3 loop reads CASSLGGSSYNSPLHF. As DNA, the CDR3 is TGTGCCAGCAGCTTGGGCGGAAGCTCCTATAATTCACCCCTCCACTTT.

This clone was observed a single time. The chain couples TRBV28 to TRBJ1-1, with D possibly being TRBD1 (6 bases). This CDR3 is built from 13 residues. Germline CDR1 is MDHEN and CDR2 is SYDVKM. The ends were cut back, 2 bases at V and 3 bases at J, with 7 bases in the middle. CDR3 amino acids: CASSLTGHTEAFF. The CDR3 region has the DNA TGTGCCAGCAGTTTAACAGGGCACACTGAAGCTTTCTTT. Supplemented by reference TRBV28 and TRBJ1-1, the full variable domain reads DVKVTQSSRYLVKRTGEKVFLECVQDMDHENMFWYRQDPGLGLRLIYFSYDVKMKEKGDIPEGYSVSREKKERFSLILESASTNQTSMYLCASSLTGHTEAFFGQGTRLTVV.

The sample holds one count of this clone. V is TRBV7-7 and J is TRBJ2-1, with 11 bases identical to TRBD2. In germline, CDR1 is SSHAT, CDR2 FNYEAQ (reference sequence). V lost 1 base, J lost 3 bases, and 2 bases stayed unmatched. The CDR3 runs to 16 residues. The DNA of the CDR3 is TGTGCCAGCAGCTTAGGACTAGCGGGGCTCTACAATGAGCAGTTCTTC. Its protein is CASSLGLAGLYNEQFF.

The V call is TRBV3-1 (or the pseudogene TRBV3-2), the J call TRBJ2-2; no clear D. CDR1 is LGHDT and CDR2 is YNNKEL in the germline V gene (reference sequence). The CDR3 has 14 residues. V lost 1 base to trimming and J lost 1 base, with 4 bases between them. CDR3 in DNA: TGTGCCAGCAGCCAAGGGGGGAACACCGGGGAGCTGTTTTTT. This codes for CASSQGGNTGELFF.

J is TRBJ2-7 and V is TRBV5-1; D might be TRBD1 or TRBD2, each matching 5 bases. V lost 2 bases, J lost 6 bases, and 21 bases lay in between. There are 16 residues in the CDR3. CDR1 is SGHRS and CDR2 is YFSETQ in the germline V gene. Written as DNA, the CDR3 is TGCGCCAGCAGCTTAGGTGGGGGTGGTTCTCCTGGCGAGCAGTACTTC. It yields the protein CASSLGGGGSPGEQYF.

The chain recombines TRBV16 with TRBJ1-1; D may be TRBD1 (5 bases). The CDR3 has 14 residues. The germline V gene has CDR1 KGHSY and CDR2 FQNENV. V lost 4 bases and J lost 0, with 9 bases in between. The chain's CDR3 is CASSLLGVNTEAFF. CDR3 nucleotide sequence: TGTGCCAGCAGCCTCCTAGGGGTGAACACTGAAGCTTTCTTT.

CDR3 DNA sequence: TGTGCCAGCACTGGAAATAGGTTGAACACTGAAGCTTTCTTT. This sequence encodes CASTGNRLNTEAFF. The genes are TRBV11-2 and TRBJ1-1; D uncertain. Germline V gives CDR1 SGHAT, CDR2 FQNNGV. CDR3 length equals 14 residues. With 7 bases removed from V and 0 bases from J, the gap between germline ends came to 12 bases.

The chain recombines TRBV4-3 with TRBJ2-3, with D tentatively TRBD2 (6 bases). The germline V gene encodes CDR1 LGHNA and CDR2 YSLEER. Trimming took 1 base from V and 6 from J, leaving 14 bases between them. The CDR3 has 15 residues. The chain's CDR3 is CASSQAASATDTQYF. CDR3 in DNA: TGCGCCAGCAGCCAAGCCGCTAGCGCGACGGATACGCAGTATTTT.

J is TRBJ2-2 and V is TRBV7-9; D might be TRBD2 (5 bases). V was trimmed by 7 bases and J by 7 bases, leaving 16 bases between them. The CDR3 runs to 14 residues. Germline V gene lookup returns CDR1 SEHNR and CDR2 FQNEAQ (reference sequence). CDR3 sequence reads: CASTRGYLDGELFF. CDR3 in DNA: TGTGCCAGCACCAGAGGGTATCTCGACGGGGAGCTGTTTTTT.

The chain carries TRBV7-8 and TRBJ2-2, with 9 positions matching TRBD2. The CDR3 contains 16 residues. Losses at the gene ends were 5 bases for V and 4 bases for J; bases not matched to a gene: 8. Germline V gene sequence: CDR1 SGHVS, CDR2 FQNEAQ. CDR3 loop: CASSARLAEPTGELFF. In DNA form, the CDR3 reads TGTGCCAGCAGCGCCAGACTAGCGGAGCCCACCGGGGAGCTGTTTTTT.

V and J are TRBV4-3 and TRBJ1-4; D uncertain. The germline gives CDR1 LGHNA, CDR2 YSLEER. The CDR3 totals 13 residues. Trimming pared 1 base from V and 11 bases from J, leaving 11 bases between. The CDR3 reads CASSQAPSQKLFF. The DNA for the CDR3 is TGCGCCAGCAGCCAAGCCCCCAGCCAGAAACTGTTTTTT.

This chain's CDR3 is CASTSPLTEAFF. The CDR3 nucleotides are TGTGCCAGCACCTCCCCCCTAACTGAAGCTTTCTTT. The J gene is TRBJ1-1, the V gene TRBV7-2; no firm D call. V gave up 7 bases and J gave up 5 bases, with 11 bases separating them. The CDR3 consists of 12 residues. Germline CDR1 and CDR2: SGHTA and FQGNSA.

The chain recombines TRBV4-1 with TRBJ2-2, with D possibly called TRBD1 or TRBD2 (5 bases each). The CDR3 sequence is 17 residues long. The V gene's germline CDR1 is MGHRA and CDR2 YSYEKL. V gave up 0 bases and J gave up 3 bases, with 14 bases separating them. Here the CDR3 reads CASSQDRGLGDTGELFF. In DNA form, the CDR3 reads TGCGCCAGCAGCCAAGATAGGGGCCTCGGGGACACCGGGGAGCTGTTTTTT.

The chain recombines TRBV27 with TRBJ2-7, with a weak D call TRBD1 (6 bases). The CDR3 sequence is 15 residues long. The V and J ends lost 5 bases and 2 bases respectively, with 16 bases between them. The germline gives CDR1 MNHEY, CDR2 SMNVEV (reference sequence). CDR3 nucleotides: TGTGCCAGCAGTCCATATGAGACAGGCACCTACGAGCAGTACTTC. Protein sequence: CASSPYETGTYEQYF.

The J gene is TRBJ1-6, the V gene TRBV27; D possibly corresponds to TRBD1 (6 bases). With 4 bases removed from V and 8 bases from J, the gap between germline ends came to 9 bases. The CDR3 extends over 13 amino acids. The germline gives CDR1 MNHEY, CDR2 SMNVEV (reference sequence). The CDR3 is CASSYREDSPLHF. The CDR3 coding sequence is TGTGCCAGCAGTTACAGGGAGGATTCACCCCTCCACTTT.

The CDR3: CASSIDNLYGYTF. DNA for the CDR3: TGTGCCAGTAGTATAGACAACCTCTATGGCTACACCTTC. V gene TRBV19 combines with J gene TRBJ1-2; no clear D. The V end was cut by 0 bases, the J end by 4 bases, with 6 bases between. This CDR3 is built from 13 residues. Germline CDR1 is LNHDA and CDR2 is SQIVND (reference sequence).

This clone was counted once. The chain uses TRBV3-1 (or the pseudogene TRBV3-2) and TRBJ2-5; 8 bases are shared with TRBD1. The CDR3 is 15 residues long. The ends lost 2 bases at V and 3 bases at J; junction bases unmatched: 5. Germline V gene lookup returns CDR1 LGHDT and CDR2 YNNKEL (reference sequence). In nucleotides, the CDR3 is TGTGCCAGCAGCCAAAACCCAGGGGGCAAAGAGACCCAGTACTTC. Amino acids: CASSQNPGGKETQYF.

The J gene is TRBJ1-1, the V gene TRBV28; 10 nucleotides match TRBD1. Germline V gives CDR1 MDHEN, CDR2 SYDVKM. Trimming removed 4 bases from V and 3 bases from J; junction bases left unmatched: 8. The CDR3 runs 16 residues. This chain's CDR3 is CASSWWAGTGDTEAFF. As DNA, the CDR3 is TGTGCCAGCAGTTGGTGGGCCGGGACAGGGGACACTGAAGCTTTCTTT. Variable domain in full (rest from reference TRBV28 and TRBJ1-1): DVKVTQSSRYLVKRTGEKVFLECVQDMDHENMFWYRQDPGLGLRLIYFSYDVKMKEKGDIPEGYSVSREKKERFSLILESASTNQTSMYLCASSWWAGTGDTEAFFGQGTRLTVV.

V gene TRBV6-2 or TRBV6-3 combines with J gene TRBJ2-5; 9 bases fit TRBD1. V lost 5 bases, J lost 5 bases, and 12 bases stayed unmatched. The germline V gene encodes CDR1 MNHEY and CDR2 SVGEGT. The CDR3 has 16 residues. The CDR3 sequence is CASSTQDRGGVETQYF. In DNA, the CDR3 is TGTGCCAGCAGTACACAGGACAGGGGAGGAGTTGAGACCCAGTACTTC.